Sequencing of this TCR beta chain was carried out in a study of blood T cell repertoires in COVID-19 (dated by TCRdb to 2020 to 2021). Turning to the overall study: Samples covering the acute and convalescent phases of COVID-19 were provided by collaborators in the United States, Italy and Spain. The material from the prospective study consisted of cDNA or gDNA derived from T cells, B-cell-depleted T cells, or PBMCs. The dataset comprised deeply sampled blood TCRbeta repertoires from subjects exposed to, actively infected with, or recovered from COVID-19. The repertoires were made available in a free public database intended to serve as a resource for research on the immune response to SARS-CoV-2. Samples came from the ongoing ImmuneRACE study (first 160 participants) plus 1,254 subjects from 6 global collaborators. A de-identified subject ID, COVID-19 status, age in years and sex were almost always included in the sample metadata. HLA class I and class II types, where available, came from metadata supplied by the sample provider rather than from assay-based typing.

Remarks on this clone: No cognate antigen has been identified for it. No base qualities exist here, and no much larger clone lies one base off it.

The CDR3 sequence holds 14 residues, the cysteine and phenylalanine included. Only the CDR3 DNA stays, 42 bases, in frame from base 1. V is pruned by 6 bases and J by 5 bases, leaving 7 bases of the junction without a gene match. The CDR1 and CDR2 encoded by the germline V gene are SQVTM and ANQGSEA. The immunoSEQ Assay, a bias-controlled multiplex PCR, was used to amplify TCRbeta CDR3 regions from genomic DNA. As for how the authors treated the data: The number of nucleated cells in each sample was estimated from the amplification of reference gene primers within the assay. Sequence reads were collapsed and filtered to measure the absolute abundance of every unique TCRbeta CDR3 rearrangement. Productive Simpson clonality was computed per sample as the square root of Simpson's diversity index over productive rearrangements. The clones in this table, taken by TCRdb from immuneACCESS, are in-frame only. Not every clone is retained; where verified, under half of the shortfall comes from an unresolved V gene, and the cause of the rest is unknown. The D gene and trimming were derived from the DNA, and the V and J assignments and clone size from that table. For this sample there are about 200,000 clones; roughly 75% appear just once. 5.5% of the sample belongs to the ten largest clones.

The collaborating institutions used their own protocols to collect whole blood in K2EDTA tubes. Collaborator samples were shipped for TCRbeta analysis as frozen whole blood, isolated PBMCs, or DNA extracted from either sample type. Here is what the overall study found, with its caveats: How much clinical and demographic metadata was included differed by source and by participant, and the metadata was provided uncurated.

The TCR was taken from a woman in her 70s with acute or convalescent COVID-19. Sequenced sample: peripheral blood. The V and J segments used are TRBV29-1 and TRBJ1-4; 9 central nucleotides agree with TRBD1. The nucleotides are TGCAGCGTCCGGGGGACAGGGATAAATGAAAAACTGTTTTTT. Protein translation: CSVRGTGINEKLFF.